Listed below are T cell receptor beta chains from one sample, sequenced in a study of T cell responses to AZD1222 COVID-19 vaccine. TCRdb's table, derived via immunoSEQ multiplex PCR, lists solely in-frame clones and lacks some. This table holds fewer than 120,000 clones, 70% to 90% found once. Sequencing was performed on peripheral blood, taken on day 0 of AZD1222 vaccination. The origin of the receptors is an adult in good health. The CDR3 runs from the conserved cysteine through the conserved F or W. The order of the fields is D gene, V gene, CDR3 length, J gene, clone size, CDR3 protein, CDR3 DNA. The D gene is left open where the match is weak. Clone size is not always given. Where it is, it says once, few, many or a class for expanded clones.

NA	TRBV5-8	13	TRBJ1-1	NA	CASSGTGSTEAFF	TGTGCCAGCAGCGGTACAGGGTCCACTGAAGCTTTCTTT
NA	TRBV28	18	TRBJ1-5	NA	CASSTTFAAGLNNQPQHF	TGTGCCAGCAGTACTACTTTTGCGGCAGGCCTGAACAATCAGCCCCAGCATTTT
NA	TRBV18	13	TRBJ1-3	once	CASKQGSGNTIYF	TGTGCCAGCAAACAGGGCTCTGGAAACACCATATATTTT
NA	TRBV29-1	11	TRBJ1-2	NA	CSSSEVRGYTF	TGCAGCTCCTCTGAGGTGAGGGGCTACACCTTC
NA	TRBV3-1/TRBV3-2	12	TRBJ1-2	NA	CASSLSEYGYTF	TGTGCCAGCAGCCTCTCAGAATATGGCTACACCTTC
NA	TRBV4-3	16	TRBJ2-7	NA	CASSPRAGGTENEQYF	TGCGCCAGCAGTCCAAGAGCTGGGGGCACCGAAAACGAGCAGTACTTC
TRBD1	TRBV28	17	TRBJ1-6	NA	CASSLDFGTGTNSPLHF	TGTGCCAGCAGTCTGGATTTCGGGACAGGGACTAATTCACCCCTCCACTTT
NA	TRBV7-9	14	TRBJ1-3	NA	CASSFSGAGNTIYF	TGTGCCAGCAGCTTTTCGGGGGCTGGAAACACCATATATTTT
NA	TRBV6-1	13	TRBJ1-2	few	CASSETNVGGYTF	TGTGCCAGCAGTGAAACTAACGTGGGTGGCTACACCTTC
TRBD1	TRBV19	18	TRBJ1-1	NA	CASSTTGVRRGRNTEAFF	TGTGCCAGTAGTACGACCGGAGTCAGAAGGGGGCGGAACACTGAAGCTTTCTTT
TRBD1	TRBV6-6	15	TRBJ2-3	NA	CASGHRGSLADTQYF	TGTGCCAGCGGCCACAGGGGGTCCTTAGCAGATACGCAGTATTTT
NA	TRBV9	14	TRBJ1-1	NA	CASSVDRDNTEAFF	TGTGCCAGCAGCGTAGACCGGGACAACACTGAAGCTTTCTTT
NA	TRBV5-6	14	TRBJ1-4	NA	CASSLASGWEKLFF	TGTGCCAGCAGCTTGGCGTCAGGGTGGGAAAAACTGTTTTTT
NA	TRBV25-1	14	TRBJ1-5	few	CASRRAVGGQPQHF	TGTGCCAGCAGACGGGCGGTTGGGGGTCAGCCCCAGCATTTT
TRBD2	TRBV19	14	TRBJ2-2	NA	CASTVSGDSGELFF	TGTGCCAGTACCGTCAGCGGGGACTCCGGGGAGCTGTTTTTT
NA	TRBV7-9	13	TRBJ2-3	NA	CASQGRGGDTQYF	TGTGCCAGCCAGGGGAGGGGAGGAGATACGCAGTATTTT